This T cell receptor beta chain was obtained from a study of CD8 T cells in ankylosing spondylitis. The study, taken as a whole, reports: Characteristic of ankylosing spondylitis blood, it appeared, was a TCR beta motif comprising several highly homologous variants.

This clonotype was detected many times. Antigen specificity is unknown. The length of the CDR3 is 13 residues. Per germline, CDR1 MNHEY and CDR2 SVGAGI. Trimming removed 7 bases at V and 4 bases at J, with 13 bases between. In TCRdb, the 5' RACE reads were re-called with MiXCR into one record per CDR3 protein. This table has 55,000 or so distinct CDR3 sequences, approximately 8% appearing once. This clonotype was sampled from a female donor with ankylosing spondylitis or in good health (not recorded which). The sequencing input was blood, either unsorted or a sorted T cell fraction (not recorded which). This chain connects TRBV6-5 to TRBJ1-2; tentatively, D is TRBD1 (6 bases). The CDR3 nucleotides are TGTGCCAGCACCGAAACAGGGAGCTATGGCTACACCTTC. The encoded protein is CASTETGSYGYTF.